This T cell receptor beta chain was obtained from a study of cytomegalovirus exposure and HLA in healthy donors. This clone was counted only a few times. Both 60 Vbeta primers and 13 Jbeta primers went into the PCR. Clones were read by immunoSEQ multiplex PCR, and TCRdb kept only the in-frame ones, dropping some. The profile shows 130,000 or so clones, about 64% of them singletons. Trimming shortened V by 5 bases and J by 0 bases, and 13 bases separated the two germline ends. There are 15 residues in the CDR3. Looked up from germline, CDR1 is MDHEN and CDR2 is SYDVKM. The rearrangement uses TRBV28 and TRBJ1-1, with D perhaps matching TRBD1 (5 bases). Material: PBMCs. The origin of this receptor is a woman aged 40 to 50 in good health and CMV-seronegative. The CDR3 bases are TGTGCCAGCAGTAACCGGGGGGGAATGAACACTGAAGCTTTCTTT. It yields the protein CASSNRGGMNTEAFF.